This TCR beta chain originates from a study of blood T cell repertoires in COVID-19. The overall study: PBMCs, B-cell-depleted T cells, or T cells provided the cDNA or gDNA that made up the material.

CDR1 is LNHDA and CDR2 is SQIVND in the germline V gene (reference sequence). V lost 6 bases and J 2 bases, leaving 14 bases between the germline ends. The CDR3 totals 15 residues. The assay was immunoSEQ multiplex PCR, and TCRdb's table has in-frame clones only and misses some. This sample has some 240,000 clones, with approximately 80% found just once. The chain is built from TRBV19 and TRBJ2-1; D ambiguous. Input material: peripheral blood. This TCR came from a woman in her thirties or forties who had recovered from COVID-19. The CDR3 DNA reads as TGTGCCAGTAGAAGGAGAGGTCCTACCTACAATGAGCAGTTCTTC. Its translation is CASRRRGPTYNEQFF.